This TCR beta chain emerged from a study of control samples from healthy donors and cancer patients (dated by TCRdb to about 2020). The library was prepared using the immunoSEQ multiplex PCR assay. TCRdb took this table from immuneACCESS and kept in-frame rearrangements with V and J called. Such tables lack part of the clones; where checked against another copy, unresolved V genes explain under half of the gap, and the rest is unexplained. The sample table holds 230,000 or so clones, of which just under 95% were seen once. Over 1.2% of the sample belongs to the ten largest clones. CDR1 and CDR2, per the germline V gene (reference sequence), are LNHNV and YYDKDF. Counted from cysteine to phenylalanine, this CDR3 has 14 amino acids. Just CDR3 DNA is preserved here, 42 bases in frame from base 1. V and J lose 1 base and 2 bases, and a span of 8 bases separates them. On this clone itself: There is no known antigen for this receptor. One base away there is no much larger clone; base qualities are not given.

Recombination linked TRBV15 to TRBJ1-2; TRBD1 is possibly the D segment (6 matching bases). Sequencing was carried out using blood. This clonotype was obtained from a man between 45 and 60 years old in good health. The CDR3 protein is CATSRGGPNYGYTF. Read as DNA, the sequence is TGTGCCACCAGCAGAGGGGGGCCAAACTATGGCTACACCTTC.